This T cell receptor beta chain came from a study of early T cells in non-severe SARS-CoV-2 infection. TCRdb passed the 5' RACE reads through MiXCR, listing each CDR3 protein once. The table lists tens of thousands of distinct CDR3 sequences, roughly 5.1% of them singletons. This clonotype was recorded many times. The ends lost 4 bases at V and 5 bases at J; junction bases unmatched: 7. The CDR3 totals 15 residues. In germline, CDR1 is LNHDA, CDR2 SQIVND (reference sequence). The TCR was taken from an adult who was a healthcare worker with PCR-confirmed SARS-CoV-2 infection or an uninfected control (not recorded which). The material sequenced was whole blood. The rearrangement links TRBV19 to TRBJ1-5; TRBD1 agrees at 8 bases. This CDR3 is CASSRQGRDDQPQHF. In DNA, the CDR3 is TGTGCCAGTAGTAGACAGGGGCGTGATGATCAGCCCCAGCATTTT.